This TCR beta chain derives from a study of beta chain features in type 1 diabetes. About the study: Age, gender, cell numbers and subset yield matched between patients and controls. Whole-study findings and limits: Lower insertion and higher deletion counts appeared at VDJ junctions in type 1 diabetes patients. Shortening that was moderate but significant affected the TCRB CDR3s of Type 1 diabetes patients in all four CD4+ subsets. Relative to healthy donors, patients appeared to have naive, central memory and Treg TCRB repertoires that were more similar.

The whole isolated RNA underwent reverse transcription, so sequencing captured expressed TCRB transcripts. Libraries were prepared by immunoSEQ multiplex PCR; TCRdb keeps only in-frame clonotypes and omits some of them. Here the sample spans approximately 330,000 clones, about 10% being singletons. The V segment lost 5 bases and the J segment 2 bases; nucleotides outside the gene matches: 6. This CDR3 has 14 amino acids. CDR1 SNHLY and CDR2 FYNNEI come from the germline V gene. This clone was recorded a few times. The antigen is not known. This TCR was recovered from a woman between 25 and 40 years old in good health. This chain joins TRBV2 and TRBJ2-7; TRBD1 aligns across 7 bases. Material for sequencing was naive CD4+ T cells from blood. CDR3 loop: CASSTGVFPYEQYF. In nucleotides, the CDR3 is TGTGCCAGCAGTACAGGGGTCTTCCCCTACGAGCAGTACTTC.